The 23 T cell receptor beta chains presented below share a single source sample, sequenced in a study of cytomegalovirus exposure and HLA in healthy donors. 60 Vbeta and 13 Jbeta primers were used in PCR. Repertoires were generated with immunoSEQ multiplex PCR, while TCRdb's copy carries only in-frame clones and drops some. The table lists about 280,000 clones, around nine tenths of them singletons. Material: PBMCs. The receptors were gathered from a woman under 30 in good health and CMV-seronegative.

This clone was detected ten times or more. The CDR3 region has the DNA TGTGCCAGCAGTGAAGCGCTCGACTTTTCTAGCACAGATACGCAGTATTTT. Its protein is CASSEALDFSSTDTQYF. The V and J genes are TRBV2 and TRBJ2-3; D is ambiguous. Germline V gives CDR1 SNHLY, CDR2 FYNNEI. The V end was cut by 0 bases, the J end by 0 bases, with 13 bases between. This CDR3 comprises 17 residues.

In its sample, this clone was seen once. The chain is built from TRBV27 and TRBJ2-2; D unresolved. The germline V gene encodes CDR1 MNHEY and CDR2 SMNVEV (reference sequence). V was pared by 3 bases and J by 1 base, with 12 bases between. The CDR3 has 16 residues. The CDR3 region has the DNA TGTGCCAGCAGTTTTCGCCCTACGAGGAACACCGGGGAGCTGTTTTTT. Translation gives CASSFRPTRNTGELFF.

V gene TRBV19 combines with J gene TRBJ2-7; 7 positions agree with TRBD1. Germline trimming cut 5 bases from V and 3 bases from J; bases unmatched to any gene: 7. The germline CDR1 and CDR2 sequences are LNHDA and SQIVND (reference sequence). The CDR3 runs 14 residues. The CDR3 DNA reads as TGTGCCAGTAGTCAGACAGGGTCCCGCTACGAGCAGTACTTC. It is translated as CASSQTGSRYEQYF.

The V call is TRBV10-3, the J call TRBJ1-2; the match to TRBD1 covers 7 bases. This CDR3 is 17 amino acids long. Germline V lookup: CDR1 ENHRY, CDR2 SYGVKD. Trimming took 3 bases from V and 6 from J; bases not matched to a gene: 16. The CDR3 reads CAISDGQAITYRDGYTF. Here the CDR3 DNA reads TGTGCCATCAGTGACGGACAGGCGATAACTTATAGAGATGGCTACACCTTC.

The CDR3 bases are TGTGCCAGCAGCCCTACTAGCGGGGGGGCCCATGAGCAGTTCTTC. Protein sequence: CASSPTSGGAHEQFF. The V call is TRBV7-3, the J call TRBJ2-1; 13 bases align to TRBD2. This CDR3 has 15 residues. J lost 8 bases, V lost 5 bases, and 6 bases had no gene match. Germline V gene lookup returns CDR1 SGHTA and CDR2 FQGTGA. The complete variable domain, with remaining parts taken from reference TRBV7-3 and TRBJ2-1, reads GAGVSQTPSNKVTEKGKYVELRCDPISGHTALYWYRQSLGQGPEFLIYFQGTGAADDSGLPNDRFFAVRPEGSVSTLKIQRTERGDSAVYLCASSPTSGGAHEQFFGPGTRLTVL.

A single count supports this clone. Written as DNA, the CDR3 is TGCGCCAGCAGCCCGCGGACAGGGGCGCGTGAGCAGTACTTC. Its protein is CASSPRTGAREQYF. The V call is TRBV5-1, the J call TRBJ2-7; 9 bases line up with TRBD1. Germline-derived CDR1 and CDR2 are SGHRS and YFSETQ. V was clipped by 4 bases and J by 7 bases; unmatched bases: 9. CDR3 length: 14 residues.

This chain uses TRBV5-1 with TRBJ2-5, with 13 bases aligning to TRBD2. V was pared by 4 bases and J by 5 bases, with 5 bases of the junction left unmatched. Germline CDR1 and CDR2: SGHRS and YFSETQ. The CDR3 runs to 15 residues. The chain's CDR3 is CASSVGLAGRETQYF. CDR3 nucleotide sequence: TGCGCCAGCAGCGTGGGACTAGCGGGGCGGGAGACCCAGTACTTC. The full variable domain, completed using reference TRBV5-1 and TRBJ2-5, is KAGVTQTPRYLIKTRGQQVTLSCSPISGHRSVSWYQQTPGQGLQFLFEYFSETQRNKGNFPGRFSGRQFSNSRSEMNVSTLELGDSALYLCASSVGLAGRETQYFGPGTRLLVL.

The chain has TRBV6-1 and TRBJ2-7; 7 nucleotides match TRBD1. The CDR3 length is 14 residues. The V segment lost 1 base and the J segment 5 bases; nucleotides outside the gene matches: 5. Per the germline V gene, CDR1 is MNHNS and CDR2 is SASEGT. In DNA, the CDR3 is TGTGCCAGCAGTGAAGGGACAGGACCCCACGAGCAGTACTTC. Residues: CASSEGTGPHEQYF.

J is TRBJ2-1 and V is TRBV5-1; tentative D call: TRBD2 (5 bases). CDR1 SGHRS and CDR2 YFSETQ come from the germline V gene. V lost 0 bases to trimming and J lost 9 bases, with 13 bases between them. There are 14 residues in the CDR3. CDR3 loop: CASSLAGNGVEQFF. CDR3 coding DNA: TGCGCCAGCAGCTTGGCAGGAAACGGGGTTGAGCAGTTCTTC.

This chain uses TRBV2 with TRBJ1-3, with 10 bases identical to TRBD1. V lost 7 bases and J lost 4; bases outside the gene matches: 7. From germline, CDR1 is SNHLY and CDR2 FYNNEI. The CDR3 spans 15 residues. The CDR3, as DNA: TGTGCCAGCATTAGAGACAGGGGGCGAGGAAACACCATATATTTT. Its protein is CASIRDRGRGNTIYF.

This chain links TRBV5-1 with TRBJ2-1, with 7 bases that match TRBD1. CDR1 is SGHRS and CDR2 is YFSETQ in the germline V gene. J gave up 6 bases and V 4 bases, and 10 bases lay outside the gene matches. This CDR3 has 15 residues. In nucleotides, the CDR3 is TGCGCCAGCAGCGTAGACAGGGCGAGGGGCAATGAGCAGTTCTTC. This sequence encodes CASSVDRARGNEQFF. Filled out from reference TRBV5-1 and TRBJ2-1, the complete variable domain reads KAGVTQTPRYLIKTRGQQVTLSCSPISGHRSVSWYQQTPGQGLQFLFEYFSETQRNKGNFPGRFSGRQFSNSRSEMNVSTLELGDSALYLCASSVDRARGNEQFFGPGTRLTVL.

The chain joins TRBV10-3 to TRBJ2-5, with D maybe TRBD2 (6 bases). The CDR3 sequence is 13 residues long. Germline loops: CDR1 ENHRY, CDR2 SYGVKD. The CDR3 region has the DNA TGTTCCAGTTCTAGATCGGGGGAGGTGACCCAGTACTTC. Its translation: CSSSRSGEVTQYF.

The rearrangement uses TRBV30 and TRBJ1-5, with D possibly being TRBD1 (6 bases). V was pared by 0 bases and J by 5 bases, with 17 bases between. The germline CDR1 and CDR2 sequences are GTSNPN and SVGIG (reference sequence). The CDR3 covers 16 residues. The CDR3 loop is CAWSVQGKGQDQPQHF. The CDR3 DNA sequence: TGTGCCTGGAGTGTACAAGGAAAGGGACAAGATCAGCCCCAGCATTTT.

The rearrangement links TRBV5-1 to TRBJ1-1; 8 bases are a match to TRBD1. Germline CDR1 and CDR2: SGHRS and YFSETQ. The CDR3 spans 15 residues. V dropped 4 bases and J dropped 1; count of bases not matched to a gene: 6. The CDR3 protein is CASSENRGTNTEAFF. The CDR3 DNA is TGCGCCAGCAGCGAGAACAGGGGGACGAACACTGAAGCTTTCTTT.

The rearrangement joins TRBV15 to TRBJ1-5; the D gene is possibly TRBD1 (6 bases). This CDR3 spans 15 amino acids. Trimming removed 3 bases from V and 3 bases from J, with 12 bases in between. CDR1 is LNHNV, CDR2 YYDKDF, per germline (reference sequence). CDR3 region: CATSSDRLLNQPQHF. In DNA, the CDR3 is TGTGCCACCAGCAGTGACAGGCTCCTCAATCAGCCCCAGCATTTT.

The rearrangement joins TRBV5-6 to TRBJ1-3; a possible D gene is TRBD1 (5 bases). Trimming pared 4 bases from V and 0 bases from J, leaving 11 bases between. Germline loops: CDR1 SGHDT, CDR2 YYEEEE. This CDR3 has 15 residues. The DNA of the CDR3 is TGTGCCAGCAGCCAGGGATTCGGCTCTGGAAACACCATATATTTT. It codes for CASSQGFGSGNTIYF.

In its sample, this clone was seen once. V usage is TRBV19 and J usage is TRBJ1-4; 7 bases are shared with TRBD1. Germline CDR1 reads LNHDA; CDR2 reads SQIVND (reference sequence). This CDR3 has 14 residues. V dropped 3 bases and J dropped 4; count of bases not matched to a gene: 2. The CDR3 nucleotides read TGTGCCAGTAGTATGGGACAGTTTAATGAAAAACTGTTTTTT. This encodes CASSMGQFNEKLFF. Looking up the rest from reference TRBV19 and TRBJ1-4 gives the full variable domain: DGGITQSPKYLFRKEGQNVTLSCEQNLNHDAMYWYRQDPGQGLRLIYYSQIVNDFQKGDIAEGYSVSREKKESFPLTVTSAQKNPTAFYLCASSMGQFNEKLFFGSGTQLSVL.

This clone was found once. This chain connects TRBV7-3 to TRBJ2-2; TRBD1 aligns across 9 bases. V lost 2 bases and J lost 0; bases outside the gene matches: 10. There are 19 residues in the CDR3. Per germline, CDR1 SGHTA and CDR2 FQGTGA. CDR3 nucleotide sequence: TGTGCCAGCAGCTTAGAACCGACAGGGGGACCACCGAACACCGGGGAGCTGTTTTTT. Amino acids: CASSLEPTGGPPNTGELFF. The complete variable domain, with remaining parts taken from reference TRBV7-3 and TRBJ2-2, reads GAGVSQTPSNKVTEKGKYVELRCDPISGHTALYWYRQSLGQGPEFLIYFQGTGAADDSGLPNDRFFAVRPEGSVSTLKIQRTERGDSAVYLCASSLEPTGGPPNTGELFFGEGSRLTVL.

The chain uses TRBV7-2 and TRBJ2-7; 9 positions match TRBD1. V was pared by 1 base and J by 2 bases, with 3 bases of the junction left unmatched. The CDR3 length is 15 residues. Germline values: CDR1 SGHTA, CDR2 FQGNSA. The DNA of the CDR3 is TGTGCCAGCAGCTTAGTGGGACAGGGACCCTACGAGCAGTACTTC. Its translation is CASSLVGQGPYEQYF. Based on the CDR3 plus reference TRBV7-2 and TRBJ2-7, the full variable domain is GAGVSQSPSNKVTEKGKDVELRCDPISGHTALYWYRQSLGQGLEFLIYFQGNSAPDKSGLPSDRFSAERTGGSVSTLTIQRTQQEDSAVYLCASSLVGQGPYEQYFGPGTRLTVT.

CDR3 sequence reads: CASSRQGAYTEAFF. In DNA, the CDR3 is TGTGCCAGCAGTAGACAGGGGGCGTACACTGAAGCTTTCTTT. V usage is TRBV6-5 and J usage is TRBJ1-1, with 10 bases lining up with TRBD1. CDR3 length equals 14 residues. Germline CDR1 and CDR2: MNHEY and SVGAGI. Trimming at V came to 5 bases and at J to 3 bases, leaving 3 bases not matched to a gene.

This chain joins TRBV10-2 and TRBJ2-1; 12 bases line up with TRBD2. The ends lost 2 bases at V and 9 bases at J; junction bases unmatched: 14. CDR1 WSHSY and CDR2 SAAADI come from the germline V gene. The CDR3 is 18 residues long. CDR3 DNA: TGCGCCAGCAGTGAGCGACGGACTAGCGGGGAATTACAGGGTGAGCAGTTCTTC. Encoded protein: CASSERRTSGELQGEQFF.

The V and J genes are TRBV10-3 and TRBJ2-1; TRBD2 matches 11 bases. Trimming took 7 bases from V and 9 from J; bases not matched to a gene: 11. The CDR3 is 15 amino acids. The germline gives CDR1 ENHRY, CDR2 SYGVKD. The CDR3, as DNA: TGTGCCATCAATAGCGGGGGGGCCTTCGAAGCTGAGCAGTTCTTC. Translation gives CAINSGGAFEAEQFF.

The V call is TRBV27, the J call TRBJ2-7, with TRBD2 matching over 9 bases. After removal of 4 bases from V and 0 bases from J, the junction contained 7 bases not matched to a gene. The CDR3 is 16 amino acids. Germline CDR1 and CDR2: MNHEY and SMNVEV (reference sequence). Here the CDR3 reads CASSSLAGASSYEQYF. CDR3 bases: TGTGCCAGCAGTTCGTTAGCGGGGGCCTCCTCCTACGAGCAGTACTTC.